Listed below are T cell receptor beta chains from one sample, sequenced in a study of T cells in placental villitis. Profiled with immunoSEQ multiplex PCR; TCRdb holds only in-frame clones, not every one. This repertoire shows under 4,000 clones, around 79% found once; its top ten account for approximately 20%. Source material: placental tissue containing maternal and fetal cells. The receptors originated from a human patient with infectious villitis; the placental T cells may come from both mother and fetus. The conserved cysteine and the conserved F or W are not part of the CDR3 here. Clone sizes are given selectively: once, few, many, or a class where the clone is expanded.

V gene	J gene	clone size	CDR3 protein
TRBV28	TRBJ1-1	NA	ASSLTGTVLWNTEAF
TRBV28	TRBJ1-3	NA	ASSSESLGRPGNTIY
TRBV11-2	TRBJ2-5	NA	ASSTQGGGQETQY
TRBV9	TRBJ2-3	NA	ASSVFSPDTQY
TRBV5-8	TRBJ1-1	NA	ASSGIAQITEAF
TRBV4-1	TRBJ2-7	NA	ASSQRVSHYEQY
TRBV11-2	TRBJ1-6	NA	ASSPGTGGSPLH
TRBV12-3/TRBV12-4	TRBJ2-2	NA	ASSFLRAGELF
TRBV3-1/TRBV3-2	TRBJ1-6	few	ASRGWDGNSPLH
TRBV7-8	TRBJ1-2	few	ASSPRSDGYT
TRBV7-9	TRBJ2-3	NA	ASSVYRTDTQY
TRBV5-1	TRBJ1-4	NA	ASSPEGDSATNEKLF
TRBV6-1	TRBJ2-2	NA	ASSDGSGDTGELF
TRBV15	TRBJ1-5	once	ATSRASQPQH
TRBV27	TRBJ1-5	few	ASSLSTRAMQPQH
TRBV7-9	TRBJ1-1	NA	ASSLPQGRGTEAF
TRBV5-6	TRBJ2-5	NA	ASSLPPAGGRETQY
TRBV6-6	TRBJ2-3	NA	ASSPAAARTDTQY
TRBV6-5	TRBJ1-2	NA	ASSYATGTYGYT
TRBV4-2	TRBJ2-2	NA	ASSQDTQGIANTGELF
TRBV5-1	TRBJ1-2	NA	ASSLQDSFSNYGYT
TRBV6-4	TRBJ2-5	NA	ASSETSGGQETQY
TRBV28	TRBJ2-3	few	ASRSGGRGDTQY
TRBV14	TRBJ2-7	NA	ASSQEVLPRYEQY
TRBV4-3	TRBJ1-1	NA	ACSPREGMWAEAF
TRBV19	TRBJ2-3	NA	ASSIRRGGLTDTQY
TRBV6-4	TRBJ2-3	NA	ASSEFGSSDTQY
TRBV24-1	TRBJ1-1	NA	ATSDQNTEAF
TRBV11-1	TRBJ2-7	NA	ASSWTGGYEQY
TRBV12-3/TRBV12-4	TRBJ2-7	NA	ASSLDLDYEQY
TRBV5-4	TRBJ1-2	NA	ASSQWPDRDNYGYT